Listed below are T cell receptor beta chains from one sample, sequenced in a study of blood T cell repertoires in COVID-19. Produced via immunoSEQ multiplex PCR; TCRdb's table is partial and in-frame only. Of about 270,000 clones listed, around nine tenths are singletons. The source material was peripheral blood. These receptors were taken from a man in his forties with active or convalescent COVID-19. CDR3s include the opening cysteine and the closing phenylalanine or tryptophan. Fields, in order: V gene, D gene, J gene, clone size, CDR3 DNA, CDR3 protein. The D gene is left open where the match is weak. The size of a clone is reported for some rows only, either as once, few or many, or as a class for expanded clones.

>TRBV7-9|-|TRBJ1-5|-
TGTGCCAGCAGCTTATACGGTTTTGGGGGCGATTTTCAGCCCCAGCATTTT
CASSLYGFGGDFQPQHF
>TRBV21-1|-|TRBJ2-6|once
TGTGCCAGCAGCAAAGAGCCGAGTAGTAGTTACTCTGGGGCCAACGTCCTGACTTTC
CASSKEPSSSYSGANVLTF
>TRBV7-2|TRBD1|TRBJ1-2|-
TGTGCCAGCAGCCTAGGACAGGGGGCGCAAGGCTACACCTTC
CASSLGQGAQGYTF
>TRBV9|TRBD1|TRBJ2-3|-
TGTGCCAGCAGCCCTCTCGCCGGACAGGTGGAGGATACGCAGTATTTT
CASSPLAGQVEDTQYF
>TRBV5-6|-|TRBJ1-6|-
TGTGCCAGCAGCTTGGACGGCGGATCGGCCCCGGCCTTT
CASSLDGGSAPAF
>TRBV4-1|TRBD1|TRBJ1-1|-
TGCGCCAGTGATTCCGGGACAGGGACCACTGAAGCTTTCTTT
CASDSGTGTTEAFF
>TRBV27|TRBD1|TRBJ2-1|-
TGTGCCAGCAGTTCCGGGACAGAGATATACAATGAGCAGTTCTTC
CASSSGTEIYNEQFF
>TRBV7-8|TRBD2|TRBJ2-7|-
TGTGCCATCACGGGGGGAGCGGGAGGTTCGTACGAGCAGTACTTC
CAITGGAGGSYEQYF
>TRBV20-1|-|TRBJ1-1|-
TGCAGTGCTCAGGCAGGGTCTGAAGCTTTCTTT
CSAQAGSEAFF
>TRBV18|TRBD1|TRBJ1-1|-
TGTGCCAGCTCACAGGGACAGGGAGATGTTTCTGAAGCTTTCTTT
CASSQGQGDVSEAFF
>TRBV7-9|TRBD1|TRBJ2-1|few
TGTGCCAGCAGATCAGGACAGGGCAATGAGCAGTTCTTC
CASRSGQGNEQFF
>TRBV28|-|TRBJ2-5|-
TGTGCTTCTGCGCTACAGAACCAAGAGACCCAGTACTTC
CASALQNQETQYF
>TRBV14|TRBD1|TRBJ1-1|-
TGTGCCAGCAGCGGGGGGACAGGGGGCACTGAAGCTTTCTTT
CASSGGTGGTEAFF
>TRBV3-1/TRBV3-2|TRBD2|TRBJ2-5|-
TGTGCCAGCAGCCAGCGGGGGGCCGGTCAGACCCAGTACTTC
CASSQRGAGQTQYF
>TRBV25-1|TRBD1|TRBJ2-1|-
TGTGCCAGCAGTTCATGGGACAGGCAGTTCTTC
CASSSWDRQFF
>TRBV5-1|-|TRBJ2-5|-
TGCGCCAGCAGCTTTAGTACTAAAGAGACCCAGTACTTC
CASSFSTKETQYF
>TRBV5-1|-|TRBJ2-7|-
TGCGCCAGCAGCCCGGGTGCCTACGAGCAGTACTTC
CASSPGAYEQYF
>TRBV24-1|TRBD2|TRBJ2-3|-
TGTGCCACCAGTGACCCCGGGACTAGATGGGCAGATACGCAGTATTTT
CATSDPGTRWADTQYF
>TRBV9|TRBD1|TRBJ1-1|-
TGTGCCAGCAGCGACGCGCGGACAGGGCTGAACACTGAAGCTTTCTTT
CASSDARTGLNTEAFF
>TRBV19|TRBD1|TRBJ2-7|-
TGTGCCAGTAGTGCGGACAGGGACTACGAGCAGTACTTC
CASSADRDYEQYF
>TRBV25-1|TRBD1|TRBJ1-1|-
TGTGCCAGCGGATTTACAGGGGCGGGCACTGAAGCTTTCTTT
CASGFTGAGTEAFF
>TRBV30|TRBD1|TRBJ2-5|-
TGTGCCTGGAGTGAGGACAGGGTTGAGACCCAGTACTTC
CAWSEDRVETQYF
>TRBV5-1|-|TRBJ2-5|once
TGCGCCAGCAGCTTGGTAGATGTGGGAGCGACCCCGGAGACCCAGTACTTC
CASSLVDVGATPETQYF
>TRBV5-6|TRBD2|TRBJ2-5|-
TGTGCCAGCAGCTCATCGGGGAGGGGATATAAAGAGACCCAGTACTTC
CASSSSGRGYKETQYF
>TRBV27|-|TRBJ1-1|-
TGTGCCAGCAGTTTATCGGCGACACGCAACACTGAAGCTTTCTTT
CASSLSATRNTEAFF
>TRBV6-5|TRBD2|TRBJ2-5|-
TGTGCCAGCAGCTTCACTAGCGGGAGTGAGACCCAGTACTTC
CASSFTSGSETQYF
>TRBV4-1|-|TRBJ2-1|-
TGCGCCAGCAGCCAGAGGACACCTAACAATCCGCAGTTCTTC
CASSQRTPNNPQFF
>TRBV30|-|TRBJ1-5|-
TGTGCCTGGAGTGACGAGAGGCTTAATCAGCCCCAGCATTTT
CAWSDERLNQPQHF
>TRBV6-5|-|TRBJ1-2|few
TGTGCCAGCTCCAAGGGGTCTTGGGGCTACACCTTC
CASSKGSWGYTF
>TRBV7-2|TRBD2|TRBJ2-7|few
TGTGCCAGCAGCTTGCCTAGCGGCTTTTACGAGCAGTACTTC
CASSLPSGFYEQYF